These T cell receptor beta chains were read from a single sample in a study of T-cell memory formation after mild COVID-19. TCRdb passed the 5' RACE reads through MiXCR, listing each CDR3 protein once. The table records 500,000 to 550,000 distinct CDR3 sequences, approximately 20% of them present only once. The sequenced material came from PBMCs or a T cell subset sorted from them (not recorded which). The origin of the receptors is an adult woman who had mild COVID-19 (a few samples of this study predate the infection). Cell type and time point are not known. CDR3s include the opening cysteine and the closing phenylalanine or tryptophan. Each record gives: clone size, D gene, V gene, J gene, CDR3 protein, CDR3 DNA. A D gene is named only where the DNA matches it firmly. Size values are once, few and many counts, or a class for expanded clones, and some rows have none.

clone_size: few; d_call: TRBD1; v_call: TRBV6-5; j_call: TRBJ2-1; cdr3_aa: CASSSGQGFSDEQFF; cdr3_nt: TGTGCCAGCAGCTCGGGACAGGGGTTTTCGGATGAGCAGTTCTTC
clone_size: NA; d_call: NA; v_call: TRBV20-1; j_call: TRBJ1-3; cdr3_aa: CSATFGEIASGNTIYF; cdr3_nt: TGCAGTGCTACTTTCGGCGAGATCGCCTCTGGAAACACCATATATTTT
clone_size: few; d_call: TRBD2; v_call: TRBV6-5; j_call: TRBJ2-1; cdr3_aa: CAIGLAGSSYNEQFF; cdr3_nt: TGTGCCATTGGACTAGCGGGGTCCTCCTACAATGAGCAGTTCTTC
clone_size: few; d_call: TRBD2; v_call: TRBV5-4; j_call: TRBJ2-7; cdr3_aa: CASSSELAGGPLEQYF; cdr3_nt: TGTGCCAGCAGCTCGGAATTAGCGGGAGGGCCGCTCGAGCAGTACTTC
clone_size: few; d_call: TRBD2; v_call: TRBV7-9; j_call: TRBJ2-1; cdr3_aa: CASSSIAGAYNEQFF; cdr3_nt: TGTGCCAGCAGCTCAATAGCGGGAGCCTACAATGAGCAGTTCTTC
clone_size: NA; d_call: NA; v_call: TRBV7-8; j_call: TRBJ2-7; cdr3_aa: CASSLQVAYEQYF; cdr3_nt: TGTGCCAGCAGCTTGCAGGTGGCGTACGAGCAGTACTTC
clone_size: NA; d_call: TRBD1; v_call: TRBV9; j_call: TRBJ2-2; cdr3_aa: CASSVALRGFGELFF; cdr3_nt: TGTGCCAGCAGCGTAGCCCTCAGGGGGTTCGGGGAGCTGTTTTTT
clone_size: few; d_call: TRBD2; v_call: TRBV27; j_call: TRBJ2-2; cdr3_aa: CASSLELAGGRRELFF; cdr3_nt: TGTGCCAGCAGTTTAGAGCTAGCGGGAGGAAGGAGGGAGCTGTTTTTT
clone_size: once; d_call: NA; v_call: TRBV12-3/TRBV12-4; j_call: TRBJ2-2; cdr3_aa: CASSLRDSHTGELFF; cdr3_nt: TGTGCCAGCAGCCTCCGGGACTCTCACACCGGGGAGCTGTTTTTT
clone_size: once; d_call: TRBD2; v_call: TRBV18; j_call: TRBJ2-1; cdr3_aa: CASSPPSGTRAFNEQFF; cdr3_nt: TGTGCCAGCTCACCACCCAGCGGGACTAGAGCATTCAATGAGCAGTTCTTC
clone_size: NA; d_call: NA; v_call: TRBV21-1; j_call: TRBJ2-7; cdr3_aa: CASSGSCGQDEQYF; cdr3_nt: TGTGCCAGCAGCGGCTCATGCGGGCAGGACGAGCAGTACTTC
clone_size: many; d_call: NA; v_call: TRBV24-1; j_call: TRBJ2-2; cdr3_aa: CATSDLGRGDTGELFF; cdr3_nt: TGTGCCACCAGTGATTTGGGGCGCGGGGACACCGGGGAGCTGTTTTTT
clone_size: few; d_call: TRBD2; v_call: TRBV29-1; j_call: TRBJ2-7; cdr3_aa: CSASPATSGRYEQYF; cdr3_nt: TGCAGCGCCTCCCCTGCGACTAGCGGGAGGTACGAGCAGTACTTC
clone_size: NA; d_call: TRBD2; v_call: TRBV20-1; j_call: TRBJ2-1; cdr3_aa: CSAARGGSSYNEQFF; cdr3_nt: TGCAGTGCGGCAAGGGGAGGGAGCTCCTACAATGAGCAGTTCTTC
clone_size: NA; d_call: NA; v_call: TRBV30; j_call: TRBJ2-1; cdr3_aa: CAWSPWEARNEQFF; cdr3_nt: TGTGCCTGGAGCCCCTGGGAGGCGAGGAATGAGCAGTTCTTC
clone_size: few; d_call: TRBD2; v_call: TRBV7-2; j_call: TRBJ2-7; cdr3_aa: CASSLAGAGGAYEQYF; cdr3_nt: TGTGCCAGCAGCTTAGCGGGCGCGGGAGGCGCCTACGAGCAGTACTTC
clone_size: NA; d_call: TRBD2; v_call: TRBV5-4; j_call: TRBJ2-3; cdr3_aa: CASTAGRTRGGTDTQYF; cdr3_nt: TGTGCCAGCACCGCGGGACGGACTAGAGGGGGCACAGATACGCAGTATTTT
clone_size: NA; d_call: NA; v_call: TRBV11-3; j_call: TRBJ2-7; cdr3_aa: CASSLRDLSYEQYF; cdr3_nt: TGTGCCAGCAGCTTGAGGGACCTCTCCTACGAGCAGTACTTC
clone_size: NA; d_call: NA; v_call: TRBV12-3/TRBV12-4; j_call: TRBJ1-2; cdr3_aa: CASSSSGTVYGYTF; cdr3_nt: TGTGCCAGCAGTTCGTCCGGGACGGTCTATGGCTACACCTTC
clone_size: few; d_call: NA; v_call: TRBV6-5; j_call: TRBJ1-2; cdr3_aa: CASSSPYNYGYTF; cdr3_nt: TGTGCCAGCAGCAGTCCCTATAACTATGGCTACACCTTC
clone_size: NA; d_call: TRBD2; v_call: TRBV4-3; j_call: TRBJ2-2; cdr3_aa: CASSRDSLAGGPTGELFF; cdr3_nt: TGCGCCAGCAGCCGCGATTCGTTAGCGGGAGGGCCCACCGGGGAGCTGTTTTTT
clone_size: NA; d_call: NA; v_call: TRBV7-9; j_call: TRBJ2-1; cdr3_aa: CASSRPSRNNEQFF; cdr3_nt: TGTGCCAGCAGCCGACCGAGCCGGAACAATGAGCAGTTCTTC
clone_size: many; d_call: NA; v_call: TRBV19; j_call: TRBJ2-7; cdr3_aa: CASSLTGVLGEQYF; cdr3_nt: TGTGCCAGTAGCCTAACCGGGGTTCTCGGCGAGCAGTACTTC
clone_size: few; d_call: NA; v_call: TRBV9; j_call: TRBJ2-5; cdr3_aa: CASSVGDTQETQYF; cdr3_nt: TGTGCCAGCAGCGTAGGTGACACCCAAGAGACCCAGTACTTC
clone_size: NA; d_call: NA; v_call: TRBV12-3/TRBV12-4; j_call: TRBJ1-6; cdr3_aa: CASSLTGRDSPLHF; cdr3_nt: TGTGCCAGCAGTTTAACAGGTCGAGATTCACCCCTCCACTTT
clone_size: NA; d_call: TRBD2; v_call: TRBV2; j_call: TRBJ2-1; cdr3_aa: CASSPERLAAYNEQFF; cdr3_nt: TGTGCCAGCAGCCCAGAGCGGCTAGCGGCCTACAATGAGCAGTTCTTC
clone_size: few; d_call: NA; v_call: TRBV5-4; j_call: TRBJ2-7; cdr3_aa: CASSLGGEPSYEQYF; cdr3_nt: TGTGCCAGCAGCTTGGGCGGGGAACCCTCCTACGAGCAGTACTTC
clone_size: few; d_call: TRBD2; v_call: TRBV6-2/TRBV6-3; j_call: TRBJ2-1; cdr3_aa: CASSRSGRAYNEQFF; cdr3_nt: TGTGCCAGCAGCCGCAGCGGGAGGGCCTACAATGAGCAGTTCTTC
clone_size: NA; d_call: TRBD2; v_call: TRBV20-1; j_call: TRBJ2-3; cdr3_aa: CSASLQRDGTDTQYF; cdr3_nt: TGCAGTGCTAGTCTCCAGCGGGACGGCACAGATACGCAGTATTTT
clone_size: few; d_call: NA; v_call: TRBV5-1; j_call: TRBJ2-1; cdr3_aa: CASSSRDYNEQFF; cdr3_nt: TGCGCCAGCAGCTCCCGGGACTACAATGAGCAGTTCTTC
clone_size: NA; d_call: TRBD2; v_call: TRBV6-5; j_call: TRBJ2-7; cdr3_aa: CASRFSGGAEEQYF; cdr3_nt: TGTGCCAGCAGATTCAGCGGGGGGGCTGAAGAGCAGTACTTC
clone_size: NA; d_call: NA; v_call: TRBV12-3/TRBV12-4; j_call: TRBJ1-5; cdr3_aa: CASSPEGGRRNQPQHF; cdr3_nt: TGTGCCAGCAGTCCCGAAGGAGGGCGGCGCAATCAGCCCCAGCATTTT
clone_size: NA; d_call: TRBD1; v_call: TRBV30; j_call: TRBJ2-5; cdr3_aa: CAWSVRKGARQETQYF; cdr3_nt: TGTGCCTGGAGTGTACGAAAGGGGGCGCGGCAAGAGACCCAGTACTTC
clone_size: NA; d_call: NA; v_call: TRBV27; j_call: TRBJ2-2; cdr3_aa: CASSTGQNTGELFF; cdr3_nt: TGTGCCAGCAGTACGGGACAAAACACCGGGGAGCTGTTTTTT
clone_size: many; d_call: NA; v_call: TRBV7-6; j_call: TRBJ2-3; cdr3_aa: CASSFRDIPTDTQYF; cdr3_nt: TGTGCCAGCAGCTTCCGGGACATTCCCACAGATACGCAGTATTTT
clone_size: few; d_call: TRBD2; v_call: TRBV4-2; j_call: TRBJ2-1; cdr3_aa: CASSQELAGRGGNEQFF; cdr3_nt: TGTGCCAGCAGCCAAGAGTTAGCGGGAAGGGGGGGGAATGAGCAGTTCTTC
clone_size: NA; d_call: TRBD2; v_call: TRBV7-2; j_call: TRBJ2-7; cdr3_aa: CASSLGTSPRATYEQYF; cdr3_nt: TGTGCCAGCAGCTTAGGGACTAGCCCCCGGGCTACCTACGAGCAGTACTTC
clone_size: NA; d_call: NA; v_call: TRBV24-1; j_call: TRBJ2-7; cdr3_aa: CATSDQQGEQYF; cdr3_nt: TGTGCCACCAGTGATCAACAGGGCGAGCAGTACTTC
clone_size: few; d_call: NA; v_call: TRBV21-1; j_call: TRBJ2-7; cdr3_aa: CARGRGSYEQYF; cdr3_nt: TGTGCCAGGGGCAGGGGATCCTACGAGCAGTACTTC
clone_size: NA; d_call: NA; v_call: TRBV12-3/TRBV12-4; j_call: TRBJ1-2; cdr3_aa: CASRGAAANYGYTF; cdr3_nt: TGTGCCAGCCGAGGGGCTGCCGCTAACTATGGCTACACCTTC